This T cell receptor (beta chain) comes out of a study of T-cell reconstitution after alpha-beta-depleted transplantation in children. It was with unique molecular identifiers that the TCRbeta library was prepared. TCRdb ran MiXCR on the PCR reads and lists one entry per CDR3 protein. The table has approximately 520,000 distinct CDR3 sequences, 10% to 12% seen once. Study-level results: Recipient T cells and thymic progenitors that survived were the source of the high TCRbeta diversity seen at day 60 in some patients. The origin of alpha-beta T cells about two months after transplant was reportedly several hundred expanded graft clones. Most T-cell counts and diversity one year after the transplant came from T cells that were newly produced.

Details on this clonotype: The target antigen is unknown.

The CDR3 extends over 12 amino acids. Germline V gives CDR1 SGHAT, CDR2 FQNNGV. V was shortened by 5 bases and J by 10 bases, with 14 bases between the two germline ends. The specimen was PBMCs, mostly from graft donor cells, collected 180 days after TCRalphabeta/CD19-depleted stem cell transplant. The chain is built from TRBV11-2 and TRBJ1-1; D unresolved. The TCR was taken from a female patient between 2 and 15 years old who had a stem cell transplant for aplastic anemia, so the T cells may come from the graft donor. The CDR3 sequence is CASSPDPRGAFF. The CDR3 DNA is TGTGCCAGCAGCCCGGATCCTCGTGGAGCTTTCTTT.